The source of this T cell receptor (beta chain) is a study of CD8+CD57+ T cells in acquired aplastic anemia. V was pared by 8 bases and J by 2 bases, with 10 bases between. Germline V CDR1 and CDR2: ENHRY, SYGVKD. The CDR3 runs 12 residues. Regarding the study as a whole: In common between the patients and the controls were twenty-nine CD8+ CDR3 sequences.

This clonotype has just one count. The antigen is undetermined. TCR beta VDJ and CDR3 profiles were obtained from a genomic DNA template. MiXCR was run by TCRdb on the reads, yielding one entry per CDR3 protein. Among 130,000 or so distinct CDR3 sequences listed, roughly two fifths were seen once. The receptor's source is a human donor in good health, serving as a control. The chain has TRBV10-3 and TRBJ2-7, with a possible D match to TRBD1 (6 bases). Sequenced: sorted CD4+, CD8+, or CD8+CD57+ T cells (not recorded which) from PBMCs. This CDR3 is CAIGWDTYEQYF. DNA for the CDR3: TGTGCCATCGGTTGGGACACCTACGAGCAGTACTTC.